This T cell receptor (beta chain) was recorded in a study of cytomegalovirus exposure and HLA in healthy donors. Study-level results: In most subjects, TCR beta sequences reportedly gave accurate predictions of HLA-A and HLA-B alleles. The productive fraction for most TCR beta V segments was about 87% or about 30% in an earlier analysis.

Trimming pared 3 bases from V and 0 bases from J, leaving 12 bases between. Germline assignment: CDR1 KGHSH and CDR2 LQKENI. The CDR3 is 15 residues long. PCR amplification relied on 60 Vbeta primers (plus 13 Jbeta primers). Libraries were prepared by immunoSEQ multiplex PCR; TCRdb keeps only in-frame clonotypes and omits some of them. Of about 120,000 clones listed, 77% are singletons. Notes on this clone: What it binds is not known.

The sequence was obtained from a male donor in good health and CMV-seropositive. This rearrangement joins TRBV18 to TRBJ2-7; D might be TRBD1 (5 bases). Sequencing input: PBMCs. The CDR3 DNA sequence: TGTGCCAGCTCACCCTCCAGGGATCTCTCCTACGAGCAGTACTTC. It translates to CASSPSRDLSYEQYF.